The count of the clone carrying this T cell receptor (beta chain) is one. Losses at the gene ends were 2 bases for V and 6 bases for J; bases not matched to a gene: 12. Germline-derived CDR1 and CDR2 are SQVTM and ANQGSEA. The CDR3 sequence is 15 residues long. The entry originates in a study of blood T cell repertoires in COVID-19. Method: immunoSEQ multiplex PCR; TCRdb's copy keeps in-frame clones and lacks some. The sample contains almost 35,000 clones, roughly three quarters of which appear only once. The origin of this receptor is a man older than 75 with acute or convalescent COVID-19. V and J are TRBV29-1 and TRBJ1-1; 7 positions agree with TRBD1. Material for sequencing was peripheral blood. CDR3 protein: CSVEIPDRSISEAFF. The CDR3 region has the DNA TGCAGCGTTGAAATCCCGGACAGGTCCATTTCTGAAGCTTTCTTT.